This is a list of T cell receptor beta chains from one sample in a study of T cell clonotyping in hematopoietic cell transplantation. Assay: immunoSEQ multiplex PCR; the TCRdb copy retains only in-frame clones and omits some. In the table there are 46,000 or so clones, under 90% of which are singletons. The sample in question was peripheral blood mononuclear cells, obtained before stem cell transplant. Source of these receptors: a man aged 55 to 69 with biphenotypic leukemia. Some clones in this sample may be carry-over from other donors' samples. Both conserved end residues are part of each CDR3. The D gene is left open where the match is weak. Where a row states a size, it is once, few, many or the class of an expanded clone; other rows omit it.

CDR3nt | CDR3aa | d_gene | j_gene | v_gene | abundance
TGTGCCAGCTCCTCCCGGGGTGTTTCGGCCTACAATGAGCAGTTCTTC | CASSSRGVSAYNEQFF | . | TRBJ2-1 | TRBV2 | .
TGTGCCAGCAGCTTATATAGCAGGAACACTGAAGCTTTCTTT | CASSLYSRNTEAFF | . | TRBJ1-1 | TRBV7-9 | .
TGTGCCTGGGTCCCCTTTTTCCCAAGACGGAACTCTGGAAACACCATATATTTT | CAWVPFFPRRNSGNTIYF | . | TRBJ1-3 | TRBV30 | .
TGTGCCAGCAGCTTCCGGGGTAGCGGGGTCCGTCTAGAGGAGCAGTTCTTC | CASSFRGSGVRLEEQFF | TRBD2 | TRBJ2-1 | TRBV11-2 | .
TGTGCCAGCAGCGTAGGGACGGTCTATGGCTACACCTTC | CASSVGTVYGYTF | . | TRBJ1-2 | TRBV9 | .
TGTGCCAGCATCCGCCGACAGGGAATCCCCTCGGGCTTCTTT | CASIRRQGIPSGFF | TRBD1 | TRBJ1-1 | TRBV6-1 | .
TGCGCCAGCAGCCCCGGGACAGGGTACAATGAGCAGTTCTTC | CASSPGTGYNEQFF | TRBD1 | TRBJ2-1 | TRBV5-1 | .
TGCAGTGCTAGGGACGTGGAGACCCAGTACTTC | CSARDVETQYF | . | TRBJ2-5 | TRBV20-1 | .
TGTGCCTGGAGTGGAGGGCCCCCGGTTAACGAGCAGTACTTC | CAWSGGPPVNEQYF | . | TRBJ2-7 | TRBV30 | .
TGCGCCAGCAGCCTCTTCTATGGGGGCACAGATACGCAGTATTTT | CASSLFYGGTDTQYF | . | TRBJ2-3 | TRBV5-1 | once
TGTGCCAGCAGTGAGTCAGGCCCCTATCAGCCCCAGCATTTT | CASSESGPYQPQHF | . | TRBJ1-5 | TRBV2 | once
TGTGCCAGCAGCTTGGGGTTGGGCCTTGAGGGGGAGACCCAGTACTTC | CASSLGLGLEGETQYF | . | TRBJ2-5 | TRBV7-3 | .
TGCGCCAGCAGCTCGTTAGCGGGGGGAAGCACAGATACGCAGTATTTT | CASSSLAGGSTDTQYF | TRBD2 | TRBJ2-3 | TRBV5-1 | few
TGTGCCAGCAGTTTCCCGGGACTCAGTTATGGCTACACCTTC | CASSFPGLSYGYTF | . | TRBJ1-2 | TRBV28 | .
TGCGCCAGCAGCTCCGGGGCCAGGTGGGAAAAACTGTTTTTT | CASSSGARWEKLFF | . | TRBJ1-4 | TRBV5-1 | .
TGTGCCAGCAGCTTAGTTGAGACCCAGTACTTC | CASSLVETQYF | . | TRBJ2-5 | TRBV7-2 | once
TGTGCCAGCAGCTCCCAGACAGACTCCTACGAGCAGTACTTC | CASSSQTDSYEQYF | . | TRBJ2-7 | TRBV5-6 | .
TGTGCCAGCAGGACAGACAGGGATTCCTACGAGCAGTACTTC | CASRTDRDSYEQYF | TRBD1 | TRBJ2-7 | TRBV6-1 | .
TGTGCCAGTAGTGGCCGGGACATAGCGGTCAATCAGCCCCAGCATTTT | CASSGRDIAVNQPQHF | . | TRBJ1-5 | TRBV19 | .
TGTGCCAGTAGTAGGACAGGGGTCACCGGGGAGCTGTTTTTT | CASSRTGVTGELFF | TRBD1 | TRBJ2-2 | TRBV28 | .
TGCGCCAGCAGTGGACTACCACACAATGAGCAGTTCTTC | CASSGLPHNEQFF | . | TRBJ2-1 | TRBV5-1 | .
TGTGCCAGCAGCTTAGGAGCGAGGGATACGCAGTATTTT | CASSLGARDTQYF | . | TRBJ2-3 | TRBV7-3 | .
TGCAGCGTCTTCGAGACAGGGGGCTTGGATAGCAATCAGCCCCAGCATTTT | CSVFETGGLDSNQPQHF | TRBD1 | TRBJ1-5 | TRBV29-1 | .
TGTGCCAGCAGGTCCGCCGGGGGGTCTGTTGAAAAACTGTTTTTT | CASRSAGGSVEKLFF | . | TRBJ1-4 | TRBV7-9 | .
TGTGCCTGGAGTCCTGAGGAGAACGGGGAGCTGTTTTTT | CAWSPEENGELFF | . | TRBJ2-2 | TRBV30 | .
TGCAGCGTTGTACATTCCGCTAACTATGGCTACACCTTC | CSVVHSANYGYTF | . | TRBJ1-2 | TRBV29-1 | .
TGTGCCAGTAGTAAGGTCTACCAAGAGACCCAGTACTTC | CASSKVYQETQYF | . | TRBJ2-5 | TRBV19 | .
TGTGCCAGCAGATCCATAGGGACAGAAAACACTGAAGCTTTCTTT | CASRSIGTENTEAFF | TRBD1 | TRBJ1-1 | TRBV28 | .
TGTGCCAGCAGTTCCCCAGGAGGGTTCCCTACGAGGGAGCAGTACTTC | CASSSPGGFPTREQYF | . | TRBJ2-7 | TRBV6-5 | .
TGTGCCAGTACTGACCGGGACGGGGACACCGGGGAGCTGTTTTTT | CASTDRDGDTGELFF | . | TRBJ2-2 | TRBV19 | few
TGTGCCACCAGCCCTGGAGATGGGACGTTGGGAGAGCAGTACTTC | CATSPGDGTLGEQYF | . | TRBJ2-7 | TRBV15 | .
TGTGCCATTGACAGGGGGCTTGACACCGGGGAGCTGTTTTTT | CAIDRGLDTGELFF | TRBD1 | TRBJ2-2 | TRBV6-1 | .
TGTGCCAGCAGTGAAGATCATATGGATACGCAGTATTTT | CASSEDHMDTQYF | . | TRBJ2-3 | TRBV2 | .
TGTGCCAGCAGCCGAAGGTACTCTATGAACACTGAAGCTTTCTTT | CASSRRYSMNTEAFF | . | TRBJ1-1 | TRBV28 | .
TGTGCCAGCAGTTTCCGGGACAGACGCTACCTCTTCACAGATACGCAGTATTTT | CASSFRDRRYLFTDTQYF | TRBD1 | TRBJ2-3 | TRBV28 | .
TGTGCCAGTAGTATAGCCTACCCGGGAACTGAAGCTTTCTTT | CASSIAYPGTEAFF | . | TRBJ1-1 | TRBV19 | .
TGTGCCAGCAGTTTAGGCAATGAGCAGTTCTTC | CASSLGNEQFF | . | TRBJ2-1 | TRBV28 | .
TGTGCCAGCAGCTTAGGTTACCAGGGAGGTGAAGCTTTCTTT | CASSLGYQGGEAFF | . | TRBJ1-1 | TRBV13 | .
TGTGCCTGGAGCCCCCGCCTGCGGGGGGGCACAGATACGCAGTATTTT | CAWSPRLRGGTDTQYF | TRBD2 | TRBJ2-3 | TRBV30 | .
TGCAGTGCCCCGAACACTGAAGCTTTCTTT | CSAPNTEAFF | . | TRBJ1-1 | TRBV20-1 | .
TGTGCCAGTAACCTCTTGGGGAGCAATCAGCCCCAGCATTTT | CASNLLGSNQPQHF | . | TRBJ1-5 | TRBV19 | .
TGTGCCATCAGTGAGTCTGGGGAGGGTCCTTACGAGCAGTACTTC | CAISESGEGPYEQYF | TRBD2 | TRBJ2-7 | TRBV10-3 | .
TGTGCCAGCAGCTTAGAAAGGACTAGCGACATTCAGTACTTC | CASSLERTSDIQYF | TRBD2 | TRBJ2-4 | TRBV11-2 | .
TGTGCCAGCAGCCTCAGCCGGGTAGATACGCAGTATTTT | CASSLSRVDTQYF | . | TRBJ2-3 | TRBV7-2 | .
TGTGCCAGCAAAGCCGGACAGGGGGTAAGGCAGTACTTC | CASKAGQGVRQYF | TRBD1 | TRBJ2-7 | TRBV6-1 | .
TGTGCCTGGGCGGGGGGGGACTACCAAGAGACCCAGTACTTC | CAWAGGDYQETQYF | TRBD2 | TRBJ2-5 | TRBV30 | .
TGTGCCAGCAGCTTTACGGGACAGGTATCCTACGAGCAGTACTTC | CASSFTGQVSYEQYF | TRBD1 | TRBJ2-7 | TRBV7-8 | .
TGTGCCAGCAGTCCAGGTGTCGAAAAACTGTTTTTT | CASSPGVEKLFF | . | TRBJ1-4 | TRBV25-1 | .
TGTGCCACCCGGGGGGCAGCCTTGAACACTGAAGCTTTCTTT | CATRGAALNTEAFF | . | TRBJ1-1 | TRBV19 | .
TGTGCCTGGAGTCAAGTCGGGAGAGGAGCGAACACTGAAGCTTTCTTT | CAWSQVGRGANTEAFF | . | TRBJ1-1 | TRBV30 | .
TGTGCCAGCAGTGGAGCGGGAGGAGACTACGAGCAGTACTTC | CASSGAGGDYEQYF | TRBD2 | TRBJ2-7 | TRBV9 | .
TGTGCCAGCAGCATGGGACTAGTTGCCGGGGAGCTGTTTTTT | CASSMGLVAGELFF | TRBD2 | TRBJ2-2 | TRBV7-6 | .
TGTGCCTTACGGATCCGGGCTAATGAAAAACTGTTTTTT | CALRIRANEKLFF | . | TRBJ1-4 | TRBV30 | .
TGTGCCAGCAGTTACTGGGGACAGGGATTTAACTATGGCTACACCTTC | CASSYWGQGFNYGYTF | TRBD1 | TRBJ1-2 | TRBV6-5 | once
TGCGCCAGCAGCCCTTCTTCAGGCGTTTCCTCTGAAAAACTGTTTTTT | CASSPSSGVSSEKLFF | . | TRBJ1-4 | TRBV5-1 | .
TGTGCCAGCAGCAAAGGGAGCGGAGGGGAAGCAACGGGAAACACCATATATTTT | CASSKGSGGEATGNTIYF | . | TRBJ1-3 | TRBV21-1 | .
TGTGCCAGCCGCCAGGGGATTAACTATGGCTACACCTTC | CASRQGINYGYTF | . | TRBJ1-2 | TRBV7-2 | .
TGCGCCAGCAGCCAAGGATACAGGAACTATGGCTACACCTTC | CASSQGYRNYGYTF | . | TRBJ1-2 | TRBV4-3 | .
TGCGCCAGCAGCTTGGTGTCGCGTTCCTACGAGCAGTACTTC | CASSLVSRSYEQYF | . | TRBJ2-7 | TRBV5-1 | .
TGTGCCAGCAGCTTTGGGGGAGCCAACGTCCTGACTTTC | CASSFGGANVLTF | . | TRBJ2-6 | TRBV11-2 | once